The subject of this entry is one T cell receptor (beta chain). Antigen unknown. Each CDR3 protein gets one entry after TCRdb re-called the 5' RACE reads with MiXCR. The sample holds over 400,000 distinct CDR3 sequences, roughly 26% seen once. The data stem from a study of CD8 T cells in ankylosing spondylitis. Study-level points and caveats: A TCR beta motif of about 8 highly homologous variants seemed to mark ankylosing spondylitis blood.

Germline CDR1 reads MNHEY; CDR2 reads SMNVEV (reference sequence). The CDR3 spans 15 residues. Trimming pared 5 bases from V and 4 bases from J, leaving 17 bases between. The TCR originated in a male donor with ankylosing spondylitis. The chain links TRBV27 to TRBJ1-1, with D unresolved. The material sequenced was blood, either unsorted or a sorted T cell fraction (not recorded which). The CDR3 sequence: CASSPLLLSGTEAFF. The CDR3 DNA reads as TGTGCCAGCAGTCCCCTCCTCCTGTCGGGCACTGAAGCTTTCTTT.